The 24 T cell receptor beta chains in this list originate from one sample, sequenced in a study of CD8 T cells in Susac syndrome. Random hexamers primed reverse transcription of about 0.5 to 1 ug RNA. TCRdb recomputed calls from the immunoSEQ multiplex PCR reads with MiXCR, one row per CDR3 protein. This sample yields a few hundred thousand distinct CDR3 sequences, of which about 94% are seen a single time; around 0.072% belongs to the top ten. The sample was CD4+ T cells from PBMCs. The receptors here all came from a human donor with multiple sclerosis.

This sequence joins TRBV14 and TRBJ1-1; D is possibly TRBD1 (5 bases). The germline V gene has CDR1 SGHDN and CDR2 FVKESK. There are 12 residues in the CDR3. Trimming removed 4 bases from V and 7 bases from J, with 10 bases in between. CDR3: CASSPRQYEAFF. CDR3 DNA sequence: TGTGCCAGCAGCCCTAGACAGTATGAAGCTTTCTTT.

The rearrangement links TRBV25-1 to TRBJ1-5; 8 nucleotides line up with TRBD1. The ends lost 6 bases at V and 6 bases at J; junction bases unmatched: 7. CDR1 is MGHDK and CDR2 is SYGVNS in the germline V gene. The CDR3 has 14 amino acids. The CDR3, as DNA: TGTGCCAGCAGCTTCGGCAGGGGGCTTCAGCCCCAGCATTTT. Residues: CASSFGRGLQPQHF.

This clonotype was recorded a few times. This chain joins TRBV12-3 or TRBV12-4 and TRBJ2-7; TRBD2 matches at 7 bases. The CDR3 length is 13 residues. Trimming took 3 bases from V and 6 from J; bases not matched to a gene: 5. The chain's CDR3 is CASSFRVAGEQYF. CDR3 sequence (DNA): TGTGCCAGCAGTTTTCGGGTAGCGGGCGAGCAGTACTTC.

The chain has TRBV12-3 or TRBV12-4 and TRBJ2-1; D possibly uses TRBD1 or TRBD2 (5 bases each). The length of the CDR3 is 16 residues. The V and J ends lost 0 bases and 2 bases respectively, with 11 bases between them. This CDR3 is CASSLAGGSAYNEQFF. DNA of the CDR3: TGTGCCAGCAGTTTAGCTGGGGGATCGGCCTACAATGAGCAGTTCTTC.

This sequence joins TRBV7-8 and TRBJ1-6; TRBD1 is a possible D gene (5 bases). V was trimmed by 1 base and J by 8 bases, leaving 12 bases between them. There are 15 residues in the CDR3. Germline V gene lookup returns CDR1 SGHVS and CDR2 FQNEAQ. The CDR3 DNA is TGTGCCAGCAGCTTAGTGGCAGGGACCTATTCACCCCTCCACTTT. It yields the protein CASSLVAGTYSPLHF.

This clonotype appeared once. The chain links TRBV6-1 to TRBJ2-4; D possibly corresponds to TRBD2 (6 bases). V lost 5 bases and J 0 bases, leaving 14 bases between the germline ends. Germline values: CDR1 MNHNS, CDR2 SASEGT. This CDR3 region has 16 residues. In nucleotides, the CDR3 is TGTGCCAGCAGTACGGGGGAATCGATAGCCAAAAACATTCAGTACTTC. It encodes CASSTGESIAKNIQYF.

This chain connects TRBV29-1 to TRBJ1-3; D is possibly TRBD1 (5 bases). CDR3 length: 12 amino acids. CDR1 is SQVTM and CDR2 is ANQGSEA in the germline V gene. Deletions cut 7 bases from V and 3 bases from J, with 10 bases between. The chain's CDR3 is CSGGTYGNTIYF. The CDR3 nucleotides read TGCAGCGGGGGGACGTATGGAAACACCATATATTTT.

V and J are TRBV20-1 and TRBJ1-2, with TRBD1 matching 7 bases. The V gene's germline CDR1 is DFQATT and CDR2 SNEGSKA (reference sequence). This CDR3 has 16 residues. Losses at the gene ends were 0 bases for V and 4 bases for J; bases not matched to a gene: 11. The CDR3 loop reads CSARDGTVPRGYGYTF. CDR3 coding DNA: TGCAGTGCTAGAGATGGGACAGTCCCACGGGGCTATGGCTACACCTTC.

This sequence joins TRBV4-1 and TRBJ1-5; 7 nucleotides match TRBD1. This CDR3 contains 16 residues. Germline V CDR1 and CDR2: MGHRA, YSYEKL. Trimming removed 6 bases from V and 2 bases from J; junction bases left unmatched: 10. The CDR3 region has the DNA TGCGCCAGCAGACCTATCGGACAGGCCCGCAATCAGCCCCAGCATTTT. This translates into CASRPIGQARNQPQHF.

The CDR3 sequence: CASSLAVTGELFF. CDR3 bases: TGTGCCAGCAGTTTAGCTGTGACCGGGGAGCTGTTTTTT. The chain couples TRBV12-3 or TRBV12-4 to TRBJ2-2; D is unclear. V dropped 0 bases and J dropped 5 bases, with 4 bases sitting between them. The CDR3 consists of 13 residues.

This rearrangement joins TRBV4-2 to TRBJ1-1; D remains ambiguous. This CDR3 spans 14 amino acids. CDR1 LGHNA and CDR2 YNFKEQ come from the germline V gene. Trimming took off 4 bases at V and 6 bases at J, with 15 bases between the two ends. The CDR3 DNA reads TGTGCCAGCAGCCGTCCGACGGAAAAATCTGAAGCTTTCTTT. Protein product: CASSRPTEKSEAFF.

In nucleotides, the CDR3 is TGTGCCAGCAGCTGGGACAGGGCCGCCGGGGAGCTGTTTTTT. Translating gives CASSWDRAAGELFF. The chain combines TRBV5-4 with TRBJ2-2, with TRBD1 identical over 9 bases. Germline loops: CDR1 SGHNT, CDR2 YYREEE (reference sequence). The CDR3 consists of 14 residues. With V trimmed by 3 bases and J by 6 bases, 3 bases remained unmatched.

The chain carries TRBV20-1 and TRBJ2-7; TRBD1 matches 7 bases. With V trimmed by 6 bases and J by 4 bases, 12 bases remained unmatched. This CDR3 is built from 14 residues. CDR1 DFQATT and CDR2 SNEGSKA come from the germline V gene (reference sequence). DNA for the CDR3: TGCAGTGCCCGAGGGGGCCCCACCCGTTACGAGCAGTACTTC. Encoded protein: CSARGGPTRYEQYF.

The chain joins TRBV5-4 to TRBJ1-2; 7 nucleotides line up with TRBD1. The V and J ends lost 4 bases and 7 bases, in that order; junction bases with no gene match: 16. Germline CDR1 and CDR2: SGHNT and YYREEE (reference sequence). This CDR3 is 16 amino acids long. The CDR3 spells CASSPEPDRLFSGYTF. DNA for the CDR3: TGTGCCAGCAGCCCGGAACCGGACAGGCTTTTTTCTGGCTACACCTTC.

The chain links TRBV7-2 to TRBJ2-2; TRBD1 is a possible D gene (7 bases). Per the germline V gene, CDR1 is SGHTA and CDR2 is FQGNSA. The CDR3 length is 14 residues. CDR3 sequence: CALGGTARTGELFF. In DNA, the CDR3 is TGTGCGCTAGGGGGGACAGCCCGAACCGGGGAGCTGTTTTTT.

The CDR3 protein is CASSSRWRGNSGTDTQYF. The CDR3 DNA is TGTGCCAGCAGTTCCCGATGGAGGGGGAATAGCGGGACAGATACGCAGTATTTT. The chain carries TRBV12-3 or TRBV12-4 and TRBJ2-3; the D gene is possibly TRBD2 (7 bases). The CDR3 is made up of 18 amino acids. With 4 bases removed from V and 3 bases from J, the gap between germline ends came to 23 bases.

The chain joins TRBV7-9 to TRBJ2-7, with D tentatively TRBD2 (5 bases). V shed 4 bases and J shed 8 bases, with 15 bases lying between them. The length of the CDR3 is 13 residues. CDR1 is SEHNR, CDR2 FQNEAQ, per germline (reference sequence). CDR3 DNA sequence: TGTGCCAGCAGCTCAGGACGGGATAGGAAGCAGTACGTC. Its protein is CASSSGRDRKQYV.

This rearrangement joins TRBV11-2 to TRBJ2-7; no reliable D call. Germline CDR1 reads SGHAT; CDR2 reads FQNNGV. With 5 bases removed from V and 2 bases from J, the gap between germline ends came to 7 bases. The CDR3 covers 12 residues. CDR3 amino acids: CASSPDPYEQYV. For the CDR3, the DNA is TGTGCCAGCAGCCCAGATCCCTACGAGCAGTACGTC.

The chain uses TRBV23-1 and TRBJ2-7, with TRBD1 identical over 12 bases. TRBV23-1 is labeled an ORF, and its function is uncertain. The CDR3 totals 16 residues. Germline trimming cut 4 bases from V and 5 bases from J; bases unmatched to any gene: 9. CDR3 sequence: CASSLTRDRGQDEQYF. As DNA, the CDR3 is TGCGCCAGCAGTCTGACCCGGGACAGGGGGCAAGACGAGCAGTACTTC.

The V and J genes are TRBV12-3 or TRBV12-4 and TRBJ2-1; 16 bases fit TRBD2. After removal of 6 bases from V and 10 bases from J, the junction contained 9 bases not matched to a gene. This CDR3 is 16 amino acids long. DNA of the CDR3: TGTGCCAGCAGCACCGGGACTAGCGGGGGGGCAGGAGAGCAGTTCTTC. Protein product: CASSTGTSGGAGEQFF.

The chain joins TRBV3-1 to TRBJ2-5; 11 bases align to TRBD2. This CDR3 contains 16 residues. V was pared by 3 bases and J by 1 base, with 4 bases of the junction left unmatched. Germline values: CDR1 LGHDT, CDR2 YNNKEL (reference sequence). Here the CDR3 DNA reads TGTGCCAGCAGCCAGGAGACTAGCGGGATCCAAGAGACCCAGTACTTC. This sequence encodes CASSQETSGIQETQYF.

The chain joins TRBV28 to TRBJ2-5, with 9 positions matching TRBD2. The CDR3 has 18 residues. Germline V CDR1 and CDR2: MDHEN, SYDVKM. The V segment lost 3 bases and the J segment 2 bases; nucleotides outside the gene matches: 13. DNA for the CDR3: TGTGCCAGCAGTTTTTCGGGTCAGACTAGCGGAGGGCAAGAGACCCAGTACTTC. Protein sequence: CASSFSGQTSGGQETQYF.

The rearrangement joins TRBV4-2 to TRBJ2-3; perhaps TRBD2 as D (6 bases). Trimming left V 1 base short and J 2 bases short, with 10 bases between. Germline assignment: CDR1 LGHNA and CDR2 YNFKEQ. The CDR3 runs 15 residues. In nucleotides, the CDR3 is TGTGCCAGCAGCCAAGCTGTAGCGGACACAGATACGCAGTATTTT. It encodes CASSQAVADTDTQYF.

The rearrangement uses TRBV2 and TRBJ1-5, with D unresolved. Germline V lookup: CDR1 SNHLY, CDR2 FYNNEI. Trimming shortened V by 4 bases and J by 7 bases, and 11 bases separated the two germline ends. The CDR3 runs 13 residues. The CDR3 DNA sequence: TGTGCCAGCAGTGTCGATGATCGCCAGCCCCAGCATTTT. Its protein is CASSVDDRQPQHF.